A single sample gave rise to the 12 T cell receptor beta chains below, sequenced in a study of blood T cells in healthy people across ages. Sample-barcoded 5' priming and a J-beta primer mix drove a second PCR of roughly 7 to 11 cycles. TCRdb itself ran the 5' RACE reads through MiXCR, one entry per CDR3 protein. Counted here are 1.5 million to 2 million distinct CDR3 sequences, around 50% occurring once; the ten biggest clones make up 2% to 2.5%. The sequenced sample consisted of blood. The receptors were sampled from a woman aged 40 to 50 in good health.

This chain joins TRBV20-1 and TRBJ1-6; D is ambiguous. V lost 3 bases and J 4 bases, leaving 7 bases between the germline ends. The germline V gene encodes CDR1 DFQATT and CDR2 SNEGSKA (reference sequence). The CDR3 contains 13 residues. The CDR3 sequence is CSARTRYNSPLHF. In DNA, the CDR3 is TGCAGTGCTAGGACAAGATATAATTCACCCCTCCACTTT.

For the CDR3, the DNA is TGCGCCAGCAGCCAATCCAGGGAACGTAGAGAGACCCAGTACTTC. Translation gives CASSQSRERRETQYF. This rearrangement joins TRBV4-1 to TRBJ2-5; TRBD1 is a possible D gene (5 bases). V dropped 2 bases and J dropped 4 bases, with 14 bases sitting between them. The CDR3 spans 15 residues. The germline gives CDR1 MGHRA, CDR2 YSYEKL.

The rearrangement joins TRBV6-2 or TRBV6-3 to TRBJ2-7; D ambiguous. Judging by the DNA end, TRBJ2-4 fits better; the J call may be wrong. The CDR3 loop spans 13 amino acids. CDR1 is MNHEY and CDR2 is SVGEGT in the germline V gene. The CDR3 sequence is CASSYNPQNIQYF. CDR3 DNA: TGTGCCAGCAGTTACAACCCCCAAAACATTCAGTACTTC.

The CDR3, as DNA: TGTGCCAGCAGTCCAAGGGCAGGTAGCGGTGAGCAGTTCTTC. Translation: CASSPRAGSGEQFF. This chain uses TRBV6-4 with TRBJ2-1, with D perhaps matching TRBD2 (6 bases). The CDR3 is 14 amino acids. The V gene lost 5 bases and the J gene lost 9 bases, with 17 bases spanning the gap. Germline CDR1 MRHNA, CDR2 SNTAGT.

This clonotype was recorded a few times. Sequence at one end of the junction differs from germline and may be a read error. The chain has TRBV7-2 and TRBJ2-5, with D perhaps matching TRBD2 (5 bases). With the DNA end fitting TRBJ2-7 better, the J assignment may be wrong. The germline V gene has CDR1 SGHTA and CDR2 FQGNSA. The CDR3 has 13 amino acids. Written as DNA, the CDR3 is TGCGCCAGCAGCTTGGGCCTAGCTAACGAGCAGTACTTC. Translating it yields CASSLGLANEQYF.

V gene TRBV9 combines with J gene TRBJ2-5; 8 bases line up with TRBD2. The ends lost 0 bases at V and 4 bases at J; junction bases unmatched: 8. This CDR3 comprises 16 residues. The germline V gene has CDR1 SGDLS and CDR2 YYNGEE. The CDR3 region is CASSVDSGGLSETQYF. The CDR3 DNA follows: TGTGCCAGCAGCGTAGACTCGGGGGGGCTCTCAGAGACCCAGTACTTC.

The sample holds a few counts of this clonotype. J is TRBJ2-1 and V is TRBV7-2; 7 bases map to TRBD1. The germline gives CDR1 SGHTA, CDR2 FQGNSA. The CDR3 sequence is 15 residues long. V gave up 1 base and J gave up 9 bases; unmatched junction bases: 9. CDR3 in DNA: TGTGCCAGCAGCTTAGTCGCACAGGGGCGCGGTGAGCAGTTCTTC. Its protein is CASSLVAQGRGEQFF. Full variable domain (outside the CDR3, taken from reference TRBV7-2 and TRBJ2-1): GAGVSQSPSNKVTEKGKDVELRCDPISGHTALYWYRQSLGQGLEFLIYFQGNSAPDKSGLPSDRFSAERTGGSVSTLTIQRTQQEDSAVYLCASSLVAQGRGEQFFGPGTRLTVL.

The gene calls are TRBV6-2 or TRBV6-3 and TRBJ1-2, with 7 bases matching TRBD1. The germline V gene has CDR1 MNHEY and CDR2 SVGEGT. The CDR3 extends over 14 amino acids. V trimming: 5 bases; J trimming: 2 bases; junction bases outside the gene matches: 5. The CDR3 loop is CASSHMGQNYGYTF. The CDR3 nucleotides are TGTGCCAGCAGTCATATGGGACAGAACTATGGCTACACCTTC.

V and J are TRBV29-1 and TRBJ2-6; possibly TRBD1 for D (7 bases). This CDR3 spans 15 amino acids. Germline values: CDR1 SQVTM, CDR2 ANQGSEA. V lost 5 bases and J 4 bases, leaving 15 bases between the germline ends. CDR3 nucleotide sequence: TGCAGCGTTCTGGAGGGGGCGCGCGGGGCCAACGTCCTGACTTTC. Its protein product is CSVLEGARGANVLTF.

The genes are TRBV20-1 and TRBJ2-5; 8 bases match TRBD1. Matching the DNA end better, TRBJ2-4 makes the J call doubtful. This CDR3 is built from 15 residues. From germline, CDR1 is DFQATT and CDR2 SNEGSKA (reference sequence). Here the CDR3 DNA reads TGCAGTGCTAGATATTACGGACAGGGCACAAACATTCAGTACTTC. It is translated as CSARYYGQGTNIQYF.

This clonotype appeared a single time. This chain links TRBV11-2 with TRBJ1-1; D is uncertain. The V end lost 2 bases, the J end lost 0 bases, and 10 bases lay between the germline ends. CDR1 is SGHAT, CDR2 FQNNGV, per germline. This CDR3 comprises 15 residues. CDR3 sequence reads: CASSLREGLNTEAFF. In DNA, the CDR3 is TGTGCCAGCAGCTTAAGAGAGGGATTGAACACTGAAGCTTTCTTT. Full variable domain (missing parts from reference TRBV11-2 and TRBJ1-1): EAGVAQSPRYKIIEKRQSVAFWCNPISGHATLYWYQQILGQGPKLLIQFQNNGVVDDSQLPKDRFSAERLKGVDSTLKIQPAKLEDSAVYLCASSLREGLNTEAFFGQGTRLTVV.

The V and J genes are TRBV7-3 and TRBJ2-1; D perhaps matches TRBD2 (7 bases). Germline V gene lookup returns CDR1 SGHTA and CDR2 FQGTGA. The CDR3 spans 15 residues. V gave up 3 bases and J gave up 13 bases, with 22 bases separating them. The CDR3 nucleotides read TGTGCCAGCAGCTTGCAAGCGGGGACATCTGGGGTTCAGTTCTTC. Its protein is CASSLQAGTSGVQFF.